A single sample is the source of the 30 T cell receptor beta chains below, sequenced in a study of brain T cells in children with intractable seizures. Generated by immunoSEQ multiplex PCR, the TCRdb table keeps only in-frame clones and is missing some. The data contain 80,000 or so clones, about 90% of them singletons. The sample consisted of peripheral blood, taken at surgery. The receptor set was obtained from a girl aged 2 to 9 with Rasmussen encephalitis and intractable seizures.

The rearrangement uses TRBV12-1 and TRBJ1-2; TRBD1 is taken as the D call from the table, unchecked against the DNA. TRBV12-1 is classified as a pseudogene. This CDR3 is built from 16 residues. This CDR3 is CASSFGHFRCPDGYTF. CDR3 coding DNA: TGTGCCAGCAGCTTTGGACACTTCCGATGTCCCGATGGCTACACCTTC.

The rearrangement joins TRBV4-1 to TRBJ2-3; a weak D match, TRBD1 (6 bases). The CDR3 has 15 amino acids. V lost 4 bases, J lost 4 bases, and 15 bases lay in between. Germline CDR1 MGHRA, CDR2 YSYEKL. The CDR3 DNA follows: TGCGCCAGCAGCCGAGAACAGGGTAGCCCAGATACGCAGTATTTT. Its protein is CASSREQGSPDTQYF.

The chain links TRBV18 to TRBJ2-1, with 7 bases that match TRBD1. CDR1 is KGHSH and CDR2 is LQKENI in the germline V gene. There are 12 residues in the CDR3. V trimming: 6 bases; J trimming: 6 bases; junction bases outside the gene matches: 2. The DNA of the CDR3 is TGTGCCAGCTCCCGGGACAGCAATGAGCAGTTCTTC. As protein: CASSRDSNEQFF.

The rearrangement links TRBV6-5 to TRBJ1-6; D perhaps matches TRBD1 (5 bases). This CDR3 is built from 14 residues. Germline CDR1 reads MNHEY; CDR2 reads SVGAGI. Deletions cut 5 bases from V and 5 bases from J, with 10 bases between. CDR3 bases: TGTGCCAGCAGTACAGGCCCTAATAATTCACCCCTCCACTTT. It is translated as CASSTGPNNSPLHF.

This clone was picked up one time. The chain is built from TRBV5-8 and TRBJ2-3, with TRBD2 matching 8 bases. Per the germline V gene, CDR1 is SGHTS and CDR2 is YDEGEE. The CDR3 is made up of 17 amino acids. V dropped 4 bases and J dropped 1; count of bases not matched to a gene: 11. For the CDR3, the DNA is TGTGCCAGCAGCCCCTTCACTAGCGGTTCCCGCACAGATACGCAGTATTTT. It is translated as CASSPFTSGSRTDTQYF.

A single count supports this clone. The chain is built from TRBV6-1 and TRBJ1-6; no clear D gene. Trimming removed 0 bases at V and 6 bases at J, with 9 bases between. This CDR3 region has 15 residues. CDR1 is MNHNS, CDR2 SASEGT, per germline. The CDR3 nucleotides are TGTGCCAGCAGTGAAGCCTCGGGAGGTAATTCACCCCTCCACTTT. This sequence encodes CASSEASGGNSPLHF.

The rearrangement joins TRBV10-1 to TRBJ1-1, with 9 nucleotides matching TRBD1. CDR3 length equals 15 residues. The J segment lost 3 bases and the V segment lost 6 bases, leaving 8 bases of the junction unmatched. The germline V gene has CDR1 WNHNN and CDR2 SYGVQD (reference sequence). CDR3: CASRPDRGRDTEAFF. The CDR3 coding sequence is TGCGCCAGCAGGCCGGACAGGGGAAGGGACACTGAAGCTTTCTTT.

The J gene is TRBJ1-5, the V gene TRBV28; D call uncertain. The CDR3 length is 15 residues. Per germline, CDR1 MDHEN and CDR2 SYDVKM. Trimming pared 1 base from V and 3 bases from J, leaving 10 bases between. CDR3 DNA sequence: TGTGCCAGCAGTTTATCTTCCCAGCCCAATCAGCCCCAGCATTTT. Its protein product is CASSLSSQPNQPQHF.

This rearrangement joins TRBV7-9 to TRBJ2-7; possible D gene TRBD2, 6 bases. There are 15 residues in the CDR3. Trimming stripped 2 bases from V and 0 bases from J, with 11 bases between. Germline V gene lookup returns CDR1 SEHNR and CDR2 FQNEAQ (reference sequence). CDR3 loop: CASSLQGGISYEQYF. The CDR3 DNA reads as TGTGCCAGCAGCTTACAGGGAGGAATCTCCTACGAGCAGTACTTC. Full variable domain (rest looked up from reference TRBV7-9 and TRBJ2-7): DTGVSQNPRHKITKRGQNVTFRCDPISEHNRLYWYRQTLGQGPEFLTYFQNEAQLEKSRLLSDRFSAERPKGSFSTLEIQRTEQGDSAMYLCASSLQGGISYEQYFGPGTRLTVT.

This rearrangement joins TRBV3-1 (or the pseudogene TRBV3-2) to TRBJ1-1, with 7 bases lining up with TRBD1. Trimming removed 4 bases from V and 0 bases from J; junction bases left unmatched: 5. Germline CDR1 LGHDT, CDR2 YNNKEL (reference sequence). This CDR3 region has 15 residues. The CDR3 DNA follows: TGTGCCAGCAGCCCTTCCGACAGGGTGAACACTGAAGCTTTCTTT. This codes for CASSPSDRVNTEAFF.

The rearrangement joins TRBV6-4 to TRBJ2-5; 14 bases map to TRBD2. Germline V gene data show CDR1 as MRHNA and CDR2 as SNTAGT. The CDR3 has 16 amino acids. With 8 bases clipped from V and 5 bases from J, the junction kept 10 bases outside the gene matches. CDR3 sequence (DNA): TGTGCCAGCGCTAGACTAGCGGGGGGGTTGGAGGAGACCCAGTACTTC. It is translated as CASARLAGGLEETQYF.

The V and J genes are TRBV6-5 and TRBJ1-1, with 7 bases lining up with TRBD1. V lost 6 bases to trimming and J lost 3 bases; unmatched junction nucleotides: 4. This CDR3 has 13 residues. The germline gives CDR1 MNHEY, CDR2 SVGAGI. The CDR3 loop is CASRKRGHTEAFF. DNA of the CDR3: TGTGCCAGCAGGAAAAGGGGGCACACTGAAGCTTTCTTT.

V and J are TRBV29-1 and TRBJ2-7; D is possibly TRBD1 or TRBD2 (5 bases each). Trimming cost V 5 bases and J 3 bases, with 11 bases left between them. Germline V lookup: CDR1 SQVTM, CDR2 ANQGSEA. This CDR3 spans 12 amino acids. CDR3 DNA sequence: TGCAGCGTTCTGAGGGGCAGCTACGAGCAGTACTTC. Its protein is CSVLRGSYEQYF.

CDR3 nucleotides: TGTGCCAGCAGCTTTATCACTCCGAATGAAAAACTGTTTTTT. It yields the protein CASSFITPNEKLFF. The V and J genes are TRBV7-2 and TRBJ1-4; D remains unclear. The germline gives CDR1 SGHTA, CDR2 FQGNSA. V lost 3 bases, J lost 5 bases, and 10 bases lay in between. CDR3 size: 14 residues. Together with reference TRBV7-2 and TRBJ1-4, the CDR3 gives the full variable domain: GAGVSQSPSNKVTEKGKDVELRCDPISGHTALYWYRQSLGQGLEFLIYFQGNSAPDKSGLPSDRFSAERTGGSVSTLTIQRTQQEDSAVYLCASSFITPNEKLFFGSGTQLSVL.

The chain carries TRBV28 and TRBJ1-6; a weak D match, TRBD1 (5 bases). This CDR3 has 16 residues. Germline V gene lookup returns CDR1 MDHEN and CDR2 SYDVKM. The V end lost 6 bases, the J end lost 7 bases, and 19 bases lay between the germline ends. In DNA, the CDR3 is TGTGCCAGCAGCCCCATCCCAGACAGCCGGAATTCACCCCTCCACTTT. It is translated as CASSPIPDSRNSPLHF.

The J gene is TRBJ2-1, the V gene TRBV2; no clear D. CDR1 is SNHLY and CDR2 is FYNNEI in the germline V gene. V was cut by 3 bases and J by 1 base, with 4 bases left in between. This CDR3 is 13 amino acids long. Here the CDR3 DNA reads TGTGCCAGCAGTGAGGGGTCCTACAATGAGCAGTTCTTC. Translated: CASSEGSYNEQFF. The variable domain in full, completed from reference TRBV2 and TRBJ2-1, reads EPEVTQTPSHQVTQMGQEVILRCVPISNHLYFYWYRQILGQKVEFLVSFYNNEISEKSEIFDDQFSVERPDGSNFTLKIRSTKLEDSAMYFCASSEGSYNEQFFGPGTRLTVL.

The V gene is TRBV7-2, the J gene TRBJ2-6; D is ambiguous. Trimming removed 5 bases at V and 0 bases at J, with 11 bases between. Germline values: CDR1 SGHTA, CDR2 FQGNSA. This CDR3 has 16 amino acids. The CDR3 DNA reads TGTGCCAGCAGCCCCAGTAGGGTCTCTGGGGCCAACGTCCTGACTTTC. Translation: CASSPSRVSGANVLTF.

The chain uses TRBV20-1 and TRBJ2-5; D gene uncertain. V lost 3 bases and J lost 4, with 6 bases in between. CDR3 length: 11 amino acids. CDR1 DFQATT and CDR2 SNEGSKA come from the germline V gene (reference sequence). The CDR3 reads CSASPRETQYF. Here the CDR3 DNA reads TGCAGTGCTAGCCCCCGAGAGACCCAGTACTTC.

V usage is TRBV29-1 and J usage is TRBJ2-5; 9 bases match TRBD1. CDR1 is SQVTM and CDR2 is ANQGSEA in the germline V gene. Germline trimming cut 3 bases from V and 5 bases from J; bases unmatched to any gene: 10. The CDR3 length is 15 residues. The CDR3 nucleotides are TGCAGCGTTGATAGTCACAGGGGGCGGGGTGAGACCCAGTACTTC. It yields the protein CSVDSHRGRGETQYF. Based on the CDR3 plus reference TRBV29-1 and TRBJ2-5, the full variable domain is SAVISQKPSRDICQRGTSLTIQCQVDSQVTMMFWYRQQPGQSLTLIATANQGSEATYESGFVIDKFPISRPNLTFSTLTVSNMSPEDSSIYLCSVDSHRGRGETQYFGPGTRLLVL.

The rearrangement uses TRBV2 and TRBJ2-1; maybe TRBD1 (6 bases). The CDR3 has 14 residues. Germline lookup yields CDR1 SNHLY and CDR2 FYNNEI. Trimming shortened V by 6 bases and J by 1 base, and 10 bases separated the two germline ends. The DNA for the CDR3 is TGTGCCAGCAGCCAGGGGTCATCCTACAATGAGCAGTTCTTC. Its translation is CASSQGSSYNEQFF.

V and J are TRBV7-9 and TRBJ2-7; D is unresolved. The CDR3 has 15 residues. Germline CDR1 reads SEHNR; CDR2 reads FQNEAQ (reference sequence). Trimming stripped 1 base from V and 4 bases from J, with 14 bases between. The chain's CDR3 is CASSLVTAVLYEQYF. CDR3 DNA: TGTGCCAGCAGCTTAGTAACAGCCGTGTTGTACGAGCAGTACTTC. The full variable domain, in which reference TRBV7-9 and TRBJ2-7 provide the parts outside the CDR3, is DTGVSQNPRHKITKRGQNVTFRCDPISEHNRLYWYRQTLGQGPEFLTYFQNEAQLEKSRLLSDRFSAERPKGSFSTLEIQRTEQGDSAMYLCASSLVTAVLYEQYFGPGTRLTVT.

The chain joins TRBV19 to TRBJ2-7, with D unresolved. CDR1 and CDR2 from the germline V gene are LNHDA and SQIVND (reference sequence). CDR3 length: 12 residues. The ends were cut back, 3 bases at V and 5 bases at J, with 8 bases in the middle. In nucleotides, the CDR3 is TGTGCCAGTAGTATCGGTCCGGACGAGCAGTACTTC. The encoded protein is CASSIGPDEQYF.

The J gene is TRBJ2-6, the V gene TRBV18; TRBD1 is a possible D gene (6 bases). The V end lost 3 bases, the J end lost 1 base, and 10 bases lay between the germline ends. The CDR3 runs to 16 residues. Germline values: CDR1 KGHSH, CDR2 LQKENI. Here the CDR3 DNA reads TGTGCCAGCTCACCCCAGGACAGATCTGGGGCCAACGTCCTGACTTTC. This sequence encodes CASSPQDRSGANVLTF.

The rearrangement links TRBV2 to TRBJ2-7, with TRBD1 matching 8 bases. The CDR3 totals 16 residues. Germline values: CDR1 SNHLY, CDR2 FYNNEI. V lost 6 bases and J lost 2; bases outside the gene matches: 12. CDR3 nucleotide sequence: TGTGCCAGCAGCCGACAGTTGACAGGGGAAGCCTACGAGCAGTACTTC. It codes for CASSRQLTGEAYEQYF.

This sequence joins TRBV9 and TRBJ2-7; D call uncertain. CDR3 size: 13 residues. The V end was cut by 4 bases, the J end by 0 bases, with 8 bases between. Germline V gives CDR1 SGDLS, CDR2 YYNGEE. CDR3 in DNA: TGTGCCAGCAGCCCCCGAAACTCCTACGAGCAGTACTTC. Its translation: CASSPRNSYEQYF.

This clone ranks as medium-sized. This chain joins TRBV28 and TRBJ2-3; 13 bases fit TRBD2. CDR1 and CDR2 (germline): MDHEN, SYDVKM. The V segment lost 3 bases and the J segment 3 bases; nucleotides outside the gene matches: 12. The CDR3 loop spans 19 amino acids. CDR3 amino acids: CASSFLGLAGDERTDTQYF. In nucleotides, the CDR3 is TGTGCCAGCAGTTTCCTCGGACTAGCGGGAGATGAGAGGACAGATACGCAGTATTTT.

CDR3: CAWSVGGAGRAFF. The CDR3 bases are TGTGCCTGGAGTGTAGGAGGGGCCGGTCGGGCTTTCTTT. The rearrangement joins TRBV30 to TRBJ1-1, with D tentatively TRBD1 (5 bases). The CDR3 is made up of 13 amino acids. V was clipped by 0 bases and J by 11 bases, with 16 bases between them. CDR1 and CDR2 from the germline V gene are GTSNPN and SVGIG (reference sequence).

The rearrangement links TRBV5-4 to TRBJ2-5, with 7 bases matching TRBD2. This CDR3 has 13 residues. Germline V CDR1 and CDR2: SGHNT, YYREEE (reference sequence). Losses at the gene ends were 6 bases for V and 1 base for J; bases not matched to a gene: 3. The CDR3 sequence: CASKTSLQETQYF. The CDR3 DNA reads TGTGCCAGCAAGACTAGCCTCCAAGAGACCCAGTACTTC.

The chain is built from TRBV29-1 and TRBJ1-1, with 8 bases aligning to TRBD1. The germline V gene encodes CDR1 SQVTM and CDR2 ANQGSEA. This CDR3 spans 13 amino acids. The ends lost 7 bases at V and 0 bases at J; junction bases unmatched: 4. Written as DNA, the CDR3 is TGCAGCGCCCTGACAGGGGTGAACACTGAAGCTTTCTTT. It translates to CSALTGVNTEAFF.

This clone is a singleton in its sample. The gene calls are TRBV6-5 and TRBJ1-4; 7 positions match TRBD1. This CDR3 has 11 residues. V lost 10 bases to trimming and J lost 11 bases; unmatched junction nucleotides: 7. Germline V CDR1 and CDR2: MNHEY, SVGAGI. The CDR3 loop is CAITTGKKLFF. As DNA, the CDR3 is TGTGCCATTACGACAGGGAAGAAACTGTTTTTT.